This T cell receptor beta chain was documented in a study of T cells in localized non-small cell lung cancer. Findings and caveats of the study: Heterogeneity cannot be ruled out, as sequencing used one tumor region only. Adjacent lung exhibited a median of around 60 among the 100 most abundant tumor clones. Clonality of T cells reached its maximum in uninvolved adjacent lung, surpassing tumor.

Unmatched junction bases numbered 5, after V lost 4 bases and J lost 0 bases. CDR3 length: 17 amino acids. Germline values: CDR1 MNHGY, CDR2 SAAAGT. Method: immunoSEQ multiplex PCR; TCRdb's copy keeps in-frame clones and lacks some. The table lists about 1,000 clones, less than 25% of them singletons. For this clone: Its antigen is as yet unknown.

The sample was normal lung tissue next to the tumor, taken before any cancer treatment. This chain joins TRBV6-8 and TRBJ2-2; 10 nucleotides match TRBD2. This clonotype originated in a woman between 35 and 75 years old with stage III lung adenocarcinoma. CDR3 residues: CASSWSSGGANTGELFF. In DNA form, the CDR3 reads TGTGCCAGCAGTTGGTCTAGCGGGGGCGCGAACACCGGGGAGCTGTTTTTT.